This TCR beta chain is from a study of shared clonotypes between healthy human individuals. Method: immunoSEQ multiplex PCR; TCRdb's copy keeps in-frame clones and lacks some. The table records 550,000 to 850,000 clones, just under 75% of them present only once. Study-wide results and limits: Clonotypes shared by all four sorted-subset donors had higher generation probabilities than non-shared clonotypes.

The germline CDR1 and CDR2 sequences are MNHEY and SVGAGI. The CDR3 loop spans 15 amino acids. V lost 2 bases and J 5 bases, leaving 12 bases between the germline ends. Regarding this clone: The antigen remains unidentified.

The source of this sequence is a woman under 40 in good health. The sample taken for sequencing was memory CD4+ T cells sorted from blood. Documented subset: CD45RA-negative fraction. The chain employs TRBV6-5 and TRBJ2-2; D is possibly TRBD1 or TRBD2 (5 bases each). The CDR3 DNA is TGTGCCAGCAGTTACCGGGGCGCAGGGACCGGGGAGCTGTTTTTT. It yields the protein CASSYRGAGTGELFF.